These 30 T cell receptor beta chains share one sample of origin, sequenced in a study of T-cell memory formation after mild COVID-19. TCRdb re-called the 5' RACE reads with MiXCR, one entry per CDR3 protein. Of more than 350,000 distinct CDR3 sequences detected, 15% to 20% appear once; the ten largest clones hold 20% to 25%. Sequences were obtained from PBMCs or a T cell subset sorted from them (not recorded which). The receptors here all came from a man aged 18 to 30 who had mild COVID-19 (a few samples of this study predate the infection). Cell type and time point are not known.

Only a few counts were recorded for this clonotype. The chain has TRBV20-1 and TRBJ1-1; D is unclear. This CDR3 contains 13 residues. Trimming removed 3 bases from V and 3 bases from J, with 11 bases in between. Germline V gene sequence: CDR1 DFQATT, CDR2 SNEGSKA (reference sequence). This CDR3 is CSASGAGYTEAFF. The CDR3 DNA reads as TGCAGTGCTAGTGGCGCAGGCTACACTGAAGCTTTCTTT.

In its sample, this clonotype was seen a few times. The rearrangement links TRBV5-1 to TRBJ1-1; D not resolved. Per the germline V gene, CDR1 is SGHRS and CDR2 is YFSETQ. The CDR3 is made up of 14 amino acids. The ends were cut back, 1 base at V and 1 base at J, with 8 bases in the middle. CDR3 DNA: TGCGCCAGCAGCTTGTTCGGTGGGAACACTGAAGCTTTCTTT. This translates into CASSLFGGNTEAFF.

This clonotype has a handful of counts. The genes are TRBV29-1 and TRBJ1-2; D possibly corresponds to TRBD1 (5 bases). CDR3 size: 14 residues. V was trimmed by 0 bases and J by 4 bases, leaving 12 bases between them. CDR1 and CDR2 (germline): SQVTM, ANQGSEA. The DNA for the CDR3 is TGCAGCGTTGAAGATTTGGGGCCGATCTATGGCTACACCTTC. It specifies CSVEDLGPIYGYTF.

V is TRBV6-1 and J is TRBJ1-1; D gene uncertain. From germline, CDR1 is MNHNS and CDR2 SASEGT. With 8 bases removed from V and 5 bases from J, the gap between germline ends came to 15 bases. The CDR3 consists of 13 residues. The CDR3 here is CASYSGRLTEAFF. In DNA, the CDR3 is TGTGCCAGCTATAGCGGACGACTAACTGAAGCTTTCTTT.

This clonotype was recorded a few times. V and J are TRBV7-3 and TRBJ1-1; the D is unclear. Deletions cut 1 base from V and 8 bases from J, with 14 bases between. This CDR3 is 14 amino acids long. CDR1 and CDR2 from the germline V gene are SGHTA and FQGTGA. The DNA of the CDR3 is TGTGCCAGCAGCTTAAACCCAACGCATCTAGAAGCTTTCTTT. Translation gives CASSLNPTHLEAFF. The complete variable domain, with remaining parts taken from reference TRBV7-3 and TRBJ1-1, reads GAGVSQTPSNKVTEKGKYVELRCDPISGHTALYWYRQSLGQGPEFLIYFQGTGAADDSGLPNDRFFAVRPEGSVSTLKIQRTERGDSAVYLCASSLNPTHLEAFFGQGTRLTVV.

This clonotype was observed at least ten times. This chain joins TRBV10-3 and TRBJ1-6; no firm D call. The germline V gene encodes CDR1 ENHRY and CDR2 SYGVKD. The ends were cut back, 3 bases at V and 8 bases at J, with 11 bases in the middle. The CDR3 is 14 residues long. CDR3 sequence reads: CAISEYGVDSPLHF. The CDR3 nucleotides are TGTGCCATCAGTGAATATGGAGTGGATTCACCCCTCCACTTT.

Remarks on this clonotype: In this CDR3 the conserved last residue, phenylalanine or tryptophan, is missing, so a read error is likely. The DNA is left out, because the CDR3 cannot be placed on it with certainty; the CDR3 is given as TCRdb lists it. The V and J genes are TRBV5-1 and TRBJ1-4; TRBD1 was called by the table and not checked on the DNA. Per germline, CDR1 SGHRS and CDR2 YFSETQ. From its first to its last residue, the CDR3 has 14 amino acids. CDR3: CASSPGGETGLMTI.

This clonotype was seen a handful of times. The chain couples TRBV20-1 to TRBJ2-7; 7 bases are shared with TRBD1. The CDR3 spans 13 residues. Trimming cost V 3 bases and J 1 base; bases outside gene matches: 3. Germline CDR1 and CDR2: DFQATT and SNEGSKA (reference sequence). In DNA, the CDR3 is TGCAGTGCTAGGGACAGGCTTTCCTACGAGCAGTACTTC. This encodes CSARDRLSYEQYF.

This clonotype was recorded a few times. The chain combines TRBV2 with TRBJ1-2; no definite D call. The CDR3 runs 13 residues. The germline CDR1 and CDR2 sequences are SNHLY and FYNNEI. The germline V and J ends were trimmed by 1 base and 3 bases, with 6 bases remaining between them. The DNA for the CDR3 is TGTGCCAGCAGTGAAGAGGGATACTATGGCTACACCTTC. This sequence encodes CASSEEGYYGYTF.

The chain carries TRBV24-1 and TRBJ2-1, with 10 bases aligning to TRBD1. This CDR3 is 15 amino acids long. Germline CDR1 reads KGHDR; CDR2 reads SFDVKD. Trimming at V came to 1 base and at J to 7 bases, leaving 3 bases not matched to a gene. CDR3: CATSDLGTGVNEQFF. The CDR3 DNA is TGTGCCACCAGTGATTTAGGGACAGGGGTAAATGAGCAGTTCTTC.

About this clonotype itself: Relative to the germline gene, one junction end is altered; a read error may explain this. This sequence joins TRBV12-3 or TRBV12-4 and TRBJ1-5, with TRBD1 matching 9 bases. This CDR3 has 17 residues. This chain's CDR3 is CASSLAPDRGTDQPQHF. In DNA, the CDR3 is TGTGCCAGCAGTCTAGCCCCGGACAGGGGTACGGATCAGCCCCAGCATTTT.

This chain uses TRBV6-2 or TRBV6-3 with TRBJ2-2; D tentatively reads TRBD1 or TRBD2 (5 bases each). Germline V gene lookup returns CDR1 MNHEY and CDR2 SVGEGT. CDR3 size: 17 residues. V was cut by 7 bases and J by 6 bases, with 24 bases left in between. CDR3 sequence: CASKWTPGKKEAGELFF. In DNA, the CDR3 is TGTGCCAGCAAGTGGACACCGGGGAAAAAGGAGGCCGGGGAGCTGTTTTTT.

The chain joins TRBV12-3 or TRBV12-4 to TRBJ1-1; 10 bases are a match to TRBD1. Trimming at V came to 6 bases and at J to 3 bases, leaving 7 bases not matched to a gene. The CDR3 is made up of 15 amino acids. This CDR3 is CASRRTGGYYTEAFF. As DNA, the CDR3 is TGTGCCAGCAGACGGACAGGGGGATACTACACTGAAGCTTTCTTT.

This clonotype has just a few counts. The CDR3 is CSARGLAKQETQYF. Here the CDR3 DNA reads TGCAGTGCTAGAGGTCTAGCAAAACAAGAGACCCAGTACTTC. The chain carries TRBV20-1 and TRBJ2-5; weak D call: TRBD2 (5 bases). Trimming removed 1 base from V and 2 bases from J, with 11 bases in between. This CDR3 is built from 14 residues. Germline V gives CDR1 DFQATT, CDR2 SNEGSKA (reference sequence).

This clonotype has ten or more counts. The V and J genes are TRBV4-3 and TRBJ2-3, with D possibly matching TRBD2 (5 bases). Germline CDR1 reads LGHNA; CDR2 reads YSLEER. The CDR3 length is 15 residues. The V end lost 3 bases, the J end lost 8 bases, and 18 bases lay between the germline ends. This CDR3 is CASSQSGGFYGTQYF. In DNA form, the CDR3 reads TGCGCCAGCAGCCAGTCAGGCGGGTTCTACGGTACGCAGTATTTT.

This clonotype was detected once. A much larger clone lies one base from this, so it may be a read error. This chain uses TRBV5-1 with TRBJ1-3; unclear D gene. Germline loops: CDR1 SGHRS, CDR2 YFSETQ. The CDR3 has 15 amino acids. The DNA of the CDR3 is TGCGTCACCAGGCCTGCGCCGGTGTCCGGAAACACCATATATTTT. It encodes CVTRPAPVSGNTIYF.

This clonotype was seen a handful of times. The chain joins TRBV27 to TRBJ1-1; D remains ambiguous. V dropped 6 bases and J dropped 4 bases, with 15 bases sitting between them. The germline V gene has CDR1 MNHEY and CDR2 SMNVEV (reference sequence). The CDR3 is 14 amino acids. DNA of the CDR3: TGTGCCAGCAGCCATCTACACAGAGGCACTGAAGCTTTCTTT. The encoded protein is CASSHLHRGTEAFF.

This chain links TRBV18 with TRBJ2-7; TRBD1 aligns across 7 bases. After removal of 0 bases from V and 7 bases from J, the junction contained 9 bases not matched to a gene. This CDR3 is built from 15 residues. Germline-derived CDR1 and CDR2 are KGHSH and LQKENI. The CDR3 bases are TGTGCCAGCTCACCACCGGGACAGAGAGGGTGGGAGCAGTACTTC. Residues: CASSPPGQRGWEQYF.

This chain joins TRBV5-8 and TRBJ2-2; 7 bases are shared with TRBD1. Germline CDR1 and CDR2: SGHTS and YDEGEE. V lost 0 bases to trimming and J lost 4 bases; unmatched junction nucleotides: 3. CDR3 length: 15 amino acids. The CDR3 DNA reads as TGTGCCAGCAGCTTGGGCGACAGGGTCACCGGGGAGCTGTTTTTT. It specifies CASSLGDRVTGELFF.

The CDR3 sequence: CASSPDTSPSYGYTF. The CDR3 region has the DNA TGCGCCAGCAGCCCCGACACTTCCCCATCCTATGGCTACACCTTC. This chain joins TRBV5-1 and TRBJ1-2, with D hard to call. Looked up from germline, CDR1 is SGHRS and CDR2 is YFSETQ. There are 15 residues in the CDR3. V was cut by 4 bases and J by 4 bases, with 17 bases left in between.

This clonotype appeared a single time. The chain couples TRBV2 to TRBJ2-1; D not certain. Trimming stripped 6 bases from V and 9 bases from J, with 9 bases between. CDR3 length equals 11 residues. Germline V gene lookup returns CDR1 SNHLY and CDR2 FYNNEI. Here the CDR3 reads CASRIRPEQFF. As DNA, the CDR3 is TGTGCCAGCAGGATACGACCTGAGCAGTTCTTC.

This clonotype has a handful of counts. J is TRBJ1-2 and V is TRBV20-1; D unclear. The CDR3 has 16 amino acids. The V end lost 7 bases, the J end lost 6 bases, and 27 bases lay between the germline ends. Germline CDR1 DFQATT, CDR2 SNEGSKA (reference sequence). CDR3 in DNA: TGCAGTGTGTCCGGGCATATCCGGACCGTGAACAATGGCTACACCTTC. This codes for CSVSGHIRTVNNGYTF.

The chain employs TRBV9 and TRBJ1-1, with D tentatively TRBD1 (6 bases). Trimming left V 4 bases short and J 4 bases short, with 23 bases between. Germline CDR1 SGDLS, CDR2 YYNGEE. The CDR3 is made up of 17 amino acids. CDR3 sequence: CASSTSGGGGRLTEAFF. CDR3 DNA sequence: TGTGCCAGCAGCACAAGCGGAGGGGGGGGCCGGCTCACTGAAGCTTTCTTT.

This clonotype was seen more than once but under ten times. This chain uses TRBV4-2 with TRBJ2-3; the match to TRBD2 covers 8 bases. The V gene end was trimmed by 0 bases and the J gene end by 5 bases; junction bases not matched to a gene: 10. Germline V gives CDR1 LGHNA, CDR2 YNFKEQ. CDR3 size: 17 residues. CDR3 in amino acids: CASSQDSSGLSGDTQYF. CDR3 coding DNA: TGTGCCAGCAGCCAAGATTCTAGCGGGCTTTCTGGAGATACGCAGTATTTT.

The V gene is TRBV5-6, the J gene TRBJ2-1; 7 bases align to TRBD1. CDR3 length: 16 amino acids. Per the germline V gene, CDR1 is SGHDT and CDR2 is YYEEEE. Unmatched junction bases numbered 5, after V lost 2 bases and J lost 0 bases. CDR3 in DNA: TGTGCCAGCAGCTTCGAGACAGGGACCTCCTACAATGAGCAGTTCTTC. Translated: CASSFETGTSYNEQFF.

This clonotype was seen a handful of times. The chain has TRBV29-1 and TRBJ1-6, with D unclear. Trimming left V 6 bases short and J 8 bases short, with 14 bases between. CDR1 SQVTM and CDR2 ANQGSEA come from the germline V gene. The CDR3 has 13 residues. In DNA form, the CDR3 reads TGCAGCGTCCGAATTAGGGTTGATTCACCCCTCCACTTT. Its protein product is CSVRIRVDSPLHF.

Remarks on this clonotype: Compared with germline, one end of the junction differs, possibly owing to a read error. The chain carries TRBV7-7 and TRBJ2-1, with D uncertain. This CDR3 is 13 amino acids long. CDR1 is SSHAT and CDR2 is FNYEAQ in the germline V gene (reference sequence). CDR3 region: CASSLAPTREQFF. For the CDR3, the DNA is TGTGCTAGCAGCTTAGCTCCTACTCGGGAGCAGTTCTTC.

The chain joins TRBV7-6 to TRBJ1-2, with D perhaps matching TRBD1 (6 bases). Between the trimmed V and J ends, which lost 5 bases and 4 bases, there was a span of 20 bases. CDR1 is SGHVS, CDR2 FNYEAQ, per germline. The CDR3 has 16 residues. The DNA of the CDR3 is TGTGCCAGCAGCCCCCTGACCCAGGGAGGGGGCTATGGCTACACCTTC. Translated, it gives CASSPLTQGGGYGYTF.

There are a few counts of this clonotype. The V and J genes are TRBV7-9 and TRBJ1-2; 8 bases are a match to TRBD1. This CDR3 region has 15 residues. V dropped 1 base and J dropped 4; count of bases not matched to a gene: 5. Germline CDR1 and CDR2: SEHNR and FQNEAQ (reference sequence). The CDR3: CASSLGRQGPYGYTF. DNA for the CDR3: TGTGCCAGCAGCTTAGGACGACAGGGGCCCTATGGCTACACCTTC.

The chain joins TRBV10-2 to TRBJ2-3; D perhaps matches TRBD2 (5 bases). Germline CDR1 is WSHSY and CDR2 is SAAADI. This CDR3 is built from 15 residues. Trimming left V 6 bases short and J 4 bases short, with 17 bases between. The CDR3 DNA follows: TGCGCCAGCAGCCCTTTCGGGAATTGGGCAGATACGCAGTATTTT. This sequence encodes CASSPFGNWADTQYF.